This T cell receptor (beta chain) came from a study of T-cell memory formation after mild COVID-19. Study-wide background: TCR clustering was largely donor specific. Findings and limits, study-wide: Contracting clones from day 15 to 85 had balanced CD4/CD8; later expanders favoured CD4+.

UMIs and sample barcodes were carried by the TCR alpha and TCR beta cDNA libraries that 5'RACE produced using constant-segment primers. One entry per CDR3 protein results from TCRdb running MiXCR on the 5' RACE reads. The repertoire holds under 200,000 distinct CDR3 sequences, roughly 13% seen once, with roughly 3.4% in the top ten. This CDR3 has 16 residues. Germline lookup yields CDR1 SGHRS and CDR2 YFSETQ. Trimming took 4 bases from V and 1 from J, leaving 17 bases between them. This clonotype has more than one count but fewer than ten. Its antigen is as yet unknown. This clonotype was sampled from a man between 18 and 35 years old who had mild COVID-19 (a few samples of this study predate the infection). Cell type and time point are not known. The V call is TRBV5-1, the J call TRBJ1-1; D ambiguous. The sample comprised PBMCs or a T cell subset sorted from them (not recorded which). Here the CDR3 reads CASSPLEQRGNTEAFF. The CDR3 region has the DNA TGCGCCAGCAGCCCCTTAGAGCAGCGGGGGAACACTGAAGCTTTCTTT.